The 3 T cell receptor beta chains below come from one sample, sequenced in a study of T cell responses to AZD1222 COVID-19 vaccine. TCRdb's table, derived via immunoSEQ multiplex PCR, lists solely in-frame clones and lacks some. The repertoire holds 95,000 to 150,000 clones, with 80% to 95% as singletons. Sequencing used peripheral blood, obtained on day 0 of AZD1222 vaccination. All receptors derive from an adult in good health.

The V and J genes are TRBV10-3 and TRBJ1-1, with 8 bases matching TRBD1. The V segment lost 2 bases and the J segment 5 bases; nucleotides outside the gene matches: 7. Germline V gene lookup returns CDR1 ENHRY and CDR2 SYGVKD. The CDR3 covers 15 residues. CDR3 loop: CAISETGRGLTEAFF. CDR3 in DNA: TGTGCCATCAGTGAGACCGGCAGGGGGCTTACTGAAGCTTTCTTT.

This clone was seen a few times. The chain joins TRBV30 to TRBJ2-3; D remains unclear. The CDR3 is 12 residues long. Trimming shortened V by 2 bases and J by 2 bases, and 5 bases separated the two germline ends. The V gene's germline CDR1 is GTSNPN and CDR2 SVGIG (reference sequence). The CDR3 here is CAWSRLTDTQYF. Written as DNA, the CDR3 is TGTGCCTGGAGTAGACTCACAGATACGCAGTATTTT.

The chain combines TRBV28 with TRBJ1-6; 9 bases fit TRBD1. Trimming cost V 7 bases and J 9 bases; bases outside gene matches: 7. CDR1 and CDR2 from the germline V gene are MDHEN and SYDVKM. The CDR3 has 14 amino acids. CDR3 nucleotides: TGTGCCAGCAACCAGGGACAGGGAACTTCACCCCTCCACTTT. It translates to CASNQGQGTSPLHF. Filled out from reference TRBV28 and TRBJ1-6, the complete variable domain reads DVKVTQSSRYLVKRTGEKVFLECVQDMDHENMFWYRQDPGLGLRLIYFSYDVKMKEKGDIPEGYSVSREKKERFSLILESASTNQTSMYLCASNQGQGTSPLHFGNGTRLTVT.